The T cell receptor beta chain described here comes from a study of cytomegalovirus exposure and HLA in healthy donors. In the study overall: The study placed about four fifths of its approximately 430 genotyped donors in the Caucasian-associated ancestry cluster. General observations from the study: Later on, a genetic analysis was performed. It linked a missense variant in DCLRE1C with V- and J-gene trimming of TCR beta.

The CDR3 runs 16 residues. After removal of 1 base from V and 1 base from J, the junction contained 1 base not matched to a gene. Germline values: CDR1 SEHNR, CDR2 FQNEAQ (reference sequence). The PCR contained 60 Vbeta and 13 Jbeta primers. Profiled with immunoSEQ multiplex PCR; TCRdb holds only in-frame clones, not every one. The table lists roughly 200,000 clones, 80% to 90% of them singletons, with over 1% in the top ten. To note about this clone: Its antigen is still unknown.

The V and J genes are TRBV7-9 and TRBJ2-3, with 11 nucleotides matching TRBD2. This clonotype originated in a man under 40 in good health and CMV-seronegative. Sequenced material: PBMCs. CDR3 protein: CASSLGLAGRTDTQYF. The CDR3 DNA reads TGTGCCAGCAGCTTAGGACTAGCGGGGCGCACAGATACGCAGTATTTT.